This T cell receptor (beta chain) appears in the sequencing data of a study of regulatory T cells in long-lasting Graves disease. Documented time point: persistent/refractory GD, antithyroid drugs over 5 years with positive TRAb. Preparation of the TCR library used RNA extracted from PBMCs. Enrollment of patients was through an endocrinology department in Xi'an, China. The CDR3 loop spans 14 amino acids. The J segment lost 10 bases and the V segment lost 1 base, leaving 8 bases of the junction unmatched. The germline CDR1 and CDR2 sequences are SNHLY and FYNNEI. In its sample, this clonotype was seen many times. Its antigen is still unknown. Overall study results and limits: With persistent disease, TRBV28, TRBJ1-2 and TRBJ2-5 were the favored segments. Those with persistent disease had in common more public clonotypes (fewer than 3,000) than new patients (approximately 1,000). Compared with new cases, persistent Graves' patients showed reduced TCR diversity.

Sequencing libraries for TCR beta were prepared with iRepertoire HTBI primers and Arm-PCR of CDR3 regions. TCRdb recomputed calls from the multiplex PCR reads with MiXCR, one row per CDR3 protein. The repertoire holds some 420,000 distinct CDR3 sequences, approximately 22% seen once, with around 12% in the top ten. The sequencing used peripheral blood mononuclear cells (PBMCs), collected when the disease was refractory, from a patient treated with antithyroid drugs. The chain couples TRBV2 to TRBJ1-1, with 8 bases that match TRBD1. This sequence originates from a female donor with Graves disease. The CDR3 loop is CASSEGGQGPGAFF. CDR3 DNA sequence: TGTGCCAGCAGTGAAGGTGGACAGGGTCCTGGAGCTTTCTTT.